This T cell receptor beta chain is drawn from a study of shared T cell receptors in the human thymus. This clone was observed a single time. With 5 bases removed from V and 6 bases from J, the gap between germline ends came to 17 bases. The CDR3 has 14 residues. Germline CDR1 and CDR2: SGHDT and YYEEEE. Repertoires were generated with immunoSEQ multiplex PCR, while TCRdb's copy carries only in-frame clones and drops some. The sample carries some 700,000 clones, 70% to 90% recorded once. These same records also appear under a second study, on human thymus T cells. Per that paper: Those donating were healthy Finnish infants in corrective surgery for congenital heart defects. Resections that were taken during corrective heart surgery supplied the thymus tissue. Thymic and blood repertoires seemed to favor certain V and J genes.

What was sequenced was thymocytes. This rearrangement joins TRBV5-6 to TRBJ1-1; D gene unclear. The origin of this receptor is a girl under two years old with a congenital heart defect. The CDR3, as DNA: TGTGCCAGCAGGCTACAGTTTCCTTTGCCTGAAGCTTTCTTT. It translates to CASRLQFPLPEAFF. Full variable domain (outside the CDR3, taken from reference TRBV5-6 and TRBJ1-1): DAGVTQSPTHLIKTRGQQVTLRCSPKSGHDTVSWYQQALGQGPQFIFQYYEEEERQRGNFPDRFSGHQFPNYSSELNVNALLLGDSALYLCASRLQFPLPEAFFGQGTRLTVV.